This entry describes one TCR beta chain. This clonotype was found a few times. Its antigen specificity is not known. Base-call qualities are not available, and no considerably larger clone is one nucleotide away. This sample was included in a study of CD8 T cells in ankylosing spondylitis (dated by TCRdb to 2015 to 2018). Turning to the overall study: The study set out to find disease-linked TCR variants by profiling T cell receptor beta repertoires in ankylosing spondylitis patients and healthy donors. Peripheral blood samples were taken, and synovial fluid was additionally collected from ankylosing spondylitis patients. In total, the full study cohort was made up of 100 to 140 healthy donors and about two dozen ankylosing spondylitis patients.

Relative to germline, V is 2 bases shorter and J is 0 bases shorter, with 29 bases between their ends. The germline V gene (reference sequence) specifies DFQATT as CDR1 and SNEGSKA as CDR2. Reading from cysteine to phenylalanine, the CDR3 counts 21 amino acids. Kept here is only the CDR3 DNA, which spans 63 bases and is read in frame from base 1. Sequencing was performed on an Illumina HiSeq 2500. TCR beta libraries were prepared by quantitative 5'-RACE with molecular barcodes. The published analysis was carried out like this. To identify disease-linked TCR variants, a new computational method was used, one built on a probabilistic model of VDJ rearrangement. TCRdb cleaned the public reads at Q25 with fastp, built clones with MiXCR and kept in-frame beta chains. CDR3 protein sequences are deduplicated, and each keeps its most common genes and DNA. TCRdb, rather than the study authors, made the V and J calls. In all, the sample holds 250,000 or so distinct CDR3 sequences, and under 30% of those were seen once. Clones ranked in the top ten supply roughly 0.67% of the sample.

Points the paper makes about the study in general: Some motif variants had previously been reported in the synovial fluid and blood of reactive arthritis patients, which suggests shared mechanisms of disease initiation. Significant enrichment of the disease-linked clones was reported in matched synovial fluid samples from ankylosing spondylitis patients. The disease-linked clones showed a CD8+ phenotype and occurred at relatively low frequencies in peripheral blood. Blood from ankylosing spondylitis patients appeared to be characterized by a TCR beta motif composed of 7 to 9 highly homologous amino acid variants.

The sequencing sample was made of blood, either unsorted or a sorted T cell fraction (not recorded which). The rearranged chain carries TRBV20-1 and TRBJ2-1, and possibly TRBD1, on 6 matching bases. The TCR comes from a male donor with ankylosing spondylitis or in good health (not recorded which). The CDR3: CSARPPTYWNQGSSSYNEQFF. The DNA reads as follows: TGCAGTGCTAGACCCCCGACCTACTGGAATCAGGGGTCGAGCTCCTACAATGAGCAGTTCTTC.